A single sample is the source of the 20 T cell receptor beta chains below, sequenced in a study of cytomegalovirus exposure and HLA in healthy donors. It was with 60 Vbeta and 13 Jbeta primers that the PCR ran. Generated by immunoSEQ multiplex PCR, the TCRdb table keeps only in-frame clones and is missing some. The data show fewer than 200,000 clones, and the top ten clones hold less than 6.5%. Specimen: PBMCs. The receptors shown here come from a man younger than 45 in good health and CMV-seronegative.

The chain combines TRBV14 with TRBJ2-3; 7 positions agree with TRBD2. The ends lost 4 bases at V and 4 bases at J; junction bases unmatched: 11. The CDR3 is made up of 16 amino acids. The V gene's germline CDR1 is SGHDN and CDR2 FVKESK. The chain's CDR3 is CASSPLAEKVSDTQYF. Here the CDR3 DNA reads TGTGCCAGCAGCCCCCTAGCGGAGAAGGTGTCAGATACGCAGTATTTT. Using reference TRBV14 and TRBJ2-3 for the parts outside the CDR3, the full variable domain is EAGVTQFPSHSVIEKGQTVTLRCDPISGHDNLYWYRRVMGKEIKFLLHFVKESKQDESGMPNNRFLAERTGGTYSTLKVQPAELEDSGVYFCASSPLAEKVSDTQYFGPGTRLTVL.

The chain couples TRBV5-5 to TRBJ1-5; D is uncertain. V gave up 0 bases and J gave up 6 bases, with 13 bases separating them. CDR1 is SGHKS and CDR2 is YYEKEE in the germline V gene (reference sequence). The CDR3 totals 15 residues. CDR3 loop: CASSLEPTRGQPQHF. CDR3 nucleotides: TGTGCCAGCAGCTTGGAACCCACCCGAGGTCAGCCCCAGCATTTT. Complete variable domain (other parts from reference TRBV5-5 and TRBJ1-5): DAGVTQSPTHLIKTRGQQVTLRCSPISGHKSVSWYQQVLGQGPQFIFQYYEKEERGRGNFPDRFSARQFPNYSSELNVNALLLGDSALYLCASSLEPTRGQPQHFGDGTRLSIL.

V is TRBV10-3 and J is TRBJ2-5; 7 nucleotides agree with TRBD2. The DNA end is a closer match to TRBJ2-7, so the J assignment may be wrong. Per germline, CDR1 ENHRY and CDR2 SYGVKD. The CDR3 length is 14 residues. In DNA form, the CDR3 reads TGTGCCATCAGTGCGGGCGGGAGCTCCTACGAGCAGTACTTC. Residues: CAISAGGSSYEQYF.

The genes are TRBV19 and TRBJ2-7, with 7 positions matching TRBD2. V was clipped by 2 bases and J by 5 bases; unmatched bases: 3. This CDR3 has 13 amino acids. Germline values: CDR1 LNHDA, CDR2 SQIVND (reference sequence). The CDR3 reads CASSISGKNEQYF. The CDR3 DNA is TGTGCCAGTAGTATAAGCGGGAAGAACGAGCAGTACTTC.

The chain is built from TRBV27 and TRBJ2-1; no reliable D call. The CDR3 totals 19 residues. Trimming cost V 5 bases and J 0 bases, with 23 bases left between them. The germline V gene encodes CDR1 MNHEY and CDR2 SMNVEV (reference sequence). The CDR3 protein is CASSPRPANSRRSYNEQFF. DNA for the CDR3: TGTGCCAGCAGTCCCCGCCCCGCGAACTCGCGGCGCTCCTACAATGAGCAGTTCTTC.

CDR3 in amino acids: CASTSGTREAFF. The CDR3 coding sequence is TGTGCCAGCACTTCAGGTACGAGAGAAGCTTTCTTT. This rearrangement joins TRBV27 to TRBJ1-1, with no clear D. Germline assignment: CDR1 MNHEY and CDR2 SMNVEV (reference sequence). The ends were cut back, 7 bases at V and 8 bases at J, with 14 bases in the middle. The CDR3 consists of 12 residues.

The chain employs TRBV30 and TRBJ1-4; D possibly corresponds to TRBD1 (6 bases). Per germline, CDR1 GTSNPN and CDR2 SVGIG (reference sequence). This CDR3 has 14 amino acids. Trimming left V 0 bases short and J 7 bases short, with 12 bases between. CDR3 coding DNA: TGTGCCTGGAGTGTGGGGGGGCTTGGTGAAAAACTGTTTTTT. This sequence encodes CAWSVGGLGEKLFF.

The chain combines TRBV19 with TRBJ2-7, with TRBD1 matching 9 bases. The V gene end was trimmed by 7 bases and the J gene end by 3 bases; junction bases not matched to a gene: 7. CDR1 is LNHDA and CDR2 is SQIVND in the germline V gene (reference sequence). The CDR3 contains 14 residues. CDR3 nucleotides: TGTGCCAGTAAAGGCTGGGACAGGGACTACGAGCAGTACTTC. Translating it yields CASKGWDRDYEQYF.

The rearrangement joins TRBV7-9 to TRBJ2-1; 10 nucleotides match TRBD1. The V gene end was trimmed by 4 bases and the J gene end by 6 bases; junction bases not matched to a gene: 9. Germline V gene data show CDR1 as SEHNR and CDR2 as FQNEAQ (reference sequence). The CDR3 loop spans 16 amino acids. Here the CDR3 DNA reads TGTGCCAGCAGCTGGGCCGGGACAGGGGACTTCAATGAGCAGTTCTTC. As protein: CASSWAGTGDFNEQFF.

V is TRBV18 and J is TRBJ2-2; 9 nucleotides agree with TRBD1. The trim removed 2 bases at V and 4 bases at J, leaving 8 bases unmatched. The CDR3 is made up of 17 amino acids. CDR1 and CDR2 from the germline V gene are KGHSH and LQKENI. DNA of the CDR3: TGTGCCAGCTCACCAATATCGACAGGGGGAATCACCGGGGAGCTGTTTTTT. Encoded protein: CASSPISTGGITGELFF.

V usage is TRBV2 and J usage is TRBJ1-2; D gene ambiguous. This CDR3 contains 15 residues. Trimming took 7 bases from V and 2 from J, leaving 17 bases between them. The germline gives CDR1 SNHLY, CDR2 FYNNEI. The CDR3 DNA follows: TGTGCCAGCATTTCCAGGCCCGGAAGCAACTATGGCTACACCTTC. Translating gives CASISRPGSNYGYTF.

The rearrangement links TRBV7-9 to TRBJ2-1; D gene ambiguous. V lost 1 base to trimming and J lost 8 bases, with 15 bases between them. Germline CDR1 and CDR2: SEHNR and FQNEAQ (reference sequence). The CDR3 has 15 residues. In DNA, the CDR3 is TGTGCCAGCAGCTTAGGTTTATTACAGACCGATGAGCAGTTCTTC. As protein: CASSLGLLQTDEQFF.

The chain carries TRBV6-1 and TRBJ1-6; 8 nucleotides align to TRBD1. Germline CDR1 and CDR2: MNHNS and SASEGT. The CDR3 spans 15 residues. The J segment lost 7 bases and the V segment lost 7 bases, leaving 9 bases of the junction unmatched. The CDR3: CASILRTGINSPLHF. The CDR3 region has the DNA TGTGCCAGCATCCTTCGGACAGGGATAAATTCACCCCTCCACTTT.

This chain uses TRBV4-3 with TRBJ2-7, with 7 bases matching TRBD1. The V and J ends lost 1 base and 4 bases, in that order; junction bases with no gene match: 10. The germline V gene encodes CDR1 LGHNA and CDR2 YSLEER. There are 16 residues in the CDR3. CDR3 coding DNA: TGCGCCAGCAGCCAAGGGCGGGCAGGGGGTATTTACGAGCAGTACTTC. The encoded protein is CASSQGRAGGIYEQYF.

The chain links TRBV10-3 to TRBJ2-2, with TRBD1 matching 12 bases. The trim removed 9 bases at V and 7 bases at J, leaving 6 bases unmatched. The CDR3 has 14 residues. In germline, CDR1 is ENHRY, CDR2 SYGVKD. This CDR3 is CAIQGQGAVGELFF. In nucleotides, the CDR3 is TGTGCCATTCAGGGACAGGGGGCGGTCGGGGAGCTGTTTTTT.

The V gene is TRBV6-6, the J gene TRBJ2-7; D uncertain. In germline, CDR1 is MNHNY, CDR2 SVGAGI (reference sequence). The CDR3 runs to 14 residues. The V end was cut by 0 bases, the J end by 2 bases, with 8 bases between. The CDR3 sequence is CASSYSMPAYEQYF. As DNA, the CDR3 is TGTGCCAGCAGTTACTCGATGCCAGCCTACGAGCAGTACTTC.

The chain has TRBV10-1 and TRBJ2-1; 8 bases fit TRBD2. The trim removed 4 bases at V and 5 bases at J, leaving 10 bases unmatched. CDR1 is WNHNN and CDR2 is SYGVQD in the germline V gene (reference sequence). The CDR3 loop spans 16 amino acids. CDR3 nucleotides: TGCGCCAGCAGTGGTCGTAGGGCTAGCGGGCACAATGAGCAGTTCTTC. Its protein is CASSGRRASGHNEQFF.

The genes are TRBV10-3 and TRBJ1-1; D perhaps matches TRBD1 (5 bases). Germline CDR1 is ENHRY and CDR2 is SYGVKD. Trimming stripped 5 bases from V and 0 bases from J, with 19 bases between. The CDR3 is made up of 17 amino acids. The CDR3 here is CAISRTNPAELNTEAFF. CDR3 nucleotide sequence: TGTGCCATCAGTAGGACAAATCCGGCAGAGTTGAACACTGAAGCTTTCTTT.

V is TRBV10-3 and J is TRBJ1-4; 8 nucleotides match TRBD1. The CDR3 contains 14 residues. Germline CDR1 and CDR2: ENHRY and SYGVKD. Trimming took 4 bases from V and 5 from J; bases not matched to a gene: 3. This CDR3 is CAISAGGENEKLFF. The DNA of the CDR3 is TGTGCCATCAGTGCAGGGGGCGAAAATGAAAAACTGTTTTTT.

The rearrangement joins TRBV11-3 to TRBJ2-7; no reliable D call. V lost 4 bases, J lost 5 bases, and 9 bases lay in between. The CDR3 spans 12 residues. The germline CDR1 and CDR2 sequences are SGHNT and YENEEA. CDR3 amino acids: CASSSSVDEQYF. The CDR3 bases are TGTGCCAGCAGCTCGTCGGTCGACGAGCAGTACTTC.